One T cell receptor beta chain is described in this entry. Antigen unknown. The sample belongs to a study of monozygotic twins with inflammatory bowel disease. This CDR3 spans 12 amino acids. The germline CDR1 and CDR2 sequences are MNHNS and SASEGT. The authors used 3500 ng of total RNA per TCR library. Following a re-call of the 5' RACE reads, TCRdb has one entry per CDR3 protein and lacks DNA. Its table records about 330,000 distinct CDR3 sequences. Broader study findings: Concordant and discordant twins showed no difference in repertoire similarity, possibly from limited power. IBD patients showed reduced TCRbeta diversity (inverse Simpson) versus healthy co-twins.

This chain uses TRBV6-1 with TRBJ1-6. This TCR was sampled from a human donor with ulcerative colitis or Crohn's disease, or a healthy co-twin of an affected twin (not recorded which). Source material: blood. This chain's CDR3 is CASSEVGIPLHF.